A selection of T cell receptor beta chains follows, all from one sample in a study of OX40 agonist ivuxolimab in advanced cancers. Libraries were prepared by immunoSEQ multiplex PCR; TCRdb keeps only in-frame clonotypes and omits some of them. Of roughly 100,000 clones in the sample, around nine tenths were seen once. The sample here was CD4+ or CD8+ T cells sorted from blood, taken in a trial of the OX40 agonist ivuxolimab. The receptors derive from an adult with an advanced solid tumor such as melanoma, head and neck, liver or kidney cancer. CDR3s include the opening cysteine and the closing phenylalanine or tryptophan.

j_call: TRBJ1-1
v_call: TRBV4-3
cdr3_aa: CASSQDESRGAFF

j_call: TRBJ2-3
v_call: TRBV25-1
cdr3_aa: CASSDPKTSVEDTQYF

j_call: TRBJ1-5
v_call: TRBV4-2
cdr3_aa: CASSQDQGQPQHF

j_call: TRBJ1-6
v_call: TRBV28
cdr3_aa: CASTSQGGLAYNSPLHF

j_call: TRBJ2-3
v_call: TRBV7-2
cdr3_aa: CASSPSGTNTDTQYF

j_call: TRBJ2-5
v_call: TRBV11-3
cdr3_aa: CASSFGLRVGETQYF

j_call: TRBJ1-1
v_call: TRBV29-1
cdr3_aa: CSVHATEAFF

j_call: TRBJ2-2
v_call: TRBV28
cdr3_aa: CASSLWQGTGELFF

j_call: TRBJ2-3
v_call: TRBV19
cdr3_aa: CASSIRSGPQYF

j_call: TRBJ2-2
v_call: TRBV6-5
cdr3_aa: CASSPSTGELFF

j_call: TRBJ2-6
v_call: TRBV11-3
cdr3_aa: CASTLLASGANVLTF

j_call: TRBJ2-3
v_call: TRBV11-3
cdr3_aa: CASSLGRTDTQYF

j_call: TRBJ1-1
v_call: TRBV7-2
cdr3_aa: CASSLVLNTEAFF

j_call: TRBJ1-4
v_call: TRBV7-9
cdr3_aa: CASSLTNEKLFF

j_call: TRBJ2-2
v_call: TRBV4-2
cdr3_aa: CASSQDLLQTGELFF

j_call: TRBJ1-1
v_call: TRBV11-2
cdr3_aa: CASSLEFGRMNTEAFF

j_call: TRBJ2-2
v_call: TRBV7-3
cdr3_aa: CASSLSVGELFF

j_call: TRBJ1-5
v_call: TRBV6-1
cdr3_aa: CASSDDRNQPQHF

j_call: TRBJ1-1
v_call: TRBV30
cdr3_aa: CAWSQVGAEAFF

j_call: TRBJ2-2
v_call: TRBV15
cdr3_aa: CATRGLAGVGGELFF

j_call: TRBJ1-3
v_call: TRBV11-2
cdr3_aa: CASSHGRGTGNTIYF

j_call: TRBJ1-1
v_call: TRBV28
cdr3_aa: CASSPGGRMNTEAFF

j_call: TRBJ1-2
v_call: TRBV7-9
cdr3_aa: CASSSTGVNYGYTF

j_call: TRBJ1-3
v_call: TRBV7-8
cdr3_aa: CASSPRTGGTGNTIYF

j_call: TRBJ2-1
v_call: TRBV5-1
cdr3_aa: CASNTGPSQDDEQFF

j_call: TRBJ1-2
v_call: TRBV7-2
cdr3_aa: CASSLGAETNYGYTF

j_call: TRBJ2-3
v_call: TRBV14
cdr3_aa: CASSQERVWGTDTQYF

j_call: TRBJ1-4
v_call: TRBV2
cdr3_aa: CASRVQEKLFF

j_call: TRBJ1-4
v_call: TRBV30
cdr3_aa: CAWKKGVNEKLFF

j_call: TRBJ1-5
v_call: TRBV4-3
cdr3_aa: CASSQETGGSQPQHF

j_call: TRBJ1-2
v_call: TRBV19
cdr3_aa: CASSFTPRSLNYGYTF

j_call: TRBJ2-3
v_call: TRBV6-4
cdr3_aa: CASSPGDSADTQYF

j_call: TRBJ1-4
v_call: TRBV6-5
cdr3_aa: CASSYSNKQKLFF

j_call: TRBJ2-2
v_call: TRBV6-1
cdr3_aa: CASRSSGQGGELFF

j_call: TRBJ2-5
v_call: TRBV19
cdr3_aa: CASSIGSGGQETQYF

j_call: TRBJ2-5
v_call: TRBV5-5
cdr3_aa: CASSLPGGEETQYF